This entry lists 21 T cell receptor beta chains sequenced from one sample in a study of response to subunit inactivated influenza vaccine. TCRdb ran MiXCR on the RT-PCR reads and lists one entry per CDR3 protein. The sample includes around 710,000 distinct CDR3 sequences, roughly 13% seen only once; the top ten take around 7%. The sample in question was PBMCs from blood, obtained 14 days before vaccination. These TCRs come from a man between 50 and 59 years old who received an inactivated influenza vaccine.

In this sample, this clonotype turned up a few times. This chain connects TRBV20-1 to TRBJ2-3; D not certain. Germline values: CDR1 DFQATT, CDR2 SNEGSKA (reference sequence). V lost 6 bases, J lost 0 bases, and 13 bases lay in between. The CDR3 extends over 14 amino acids. The CDR3 DNA is TGCAGTGCACTCACGTTAGAGAGCACAGATACGCAGTATTTT. Protein product: CSALTLESTDTQYF.

CDR3 nucleotide sequence: TGTGCCAGCAGCTCCCCACCCCACCAGCCCCCGGGGGATGAGCAGTTCTTC. This codes for CASSSPPHQPPGDEQFF. The chain uses TRBV7-6 and TRBJ2-1; perhaps TRBD2 as D (6 bases). From germline, CDR1 is SGHVS and CDR2 FNYEAQ. Trimming shortened V by 4 bases and J by 8 bases, and 24 bases separated the two germline ends. This CDR3 is built from 17 residues.

J is TRBJ2-3 and V is TRBV20-1; 14 nucleotides match TRBD2. Germline V gene sequence: CDR1 DFQATT, CDR2 SNEGSKA (reference sequence). The V gene end was trimmed by 6 bases and the J gene end by 3 bases; junction bases not matched to a gene: 5. This CDR3 contains 15 residues. CDR3 protein: CSATGLAGVTDTQYF. Here the CDR3 DNA reads TGCAGTGCCACGGGACTAGCGGGAGTTACAGATACGCAGTATTTT.

This sequence joins TRBV18 and TRBJ2-5; 7 nucleotides agree with TRBD1. There are 15 residues in the CDR3. The junction had 7 bases not matched to a gene; V was cut back by 2 bases and J by 4 bases. Looked up from germline, CDR1 is KGHSH and CDR2 is LQKENI. The CDR3 loop reads CASSPRQGIGETQYF. The CDR3 bases are TGTGCCAGCTCACCAAGACAGGGAATTGGAGAGACCCAGTACTTC.

A few counts support this clonotype. The rearrangement joins TRBV9 to TRBJ1-1; D is possibly TRBD1 (5 bases). Trimming removed 0 bases at V and 10 bases at J, with 16 bases between. CDR1 is SGDLS and CDR2 is YYNGEE in the germline V gene. CDR3 length: 14 amino acids. The CDR3 loop is CASSVGGRAGGAFF. CDR3 DNA sequence: TGTGCCAGCAGCGTAGGGGGACGGGCAGGAGGAGCTTTCTTT.

The chain has TRBV7-6 and TRBJ2-5; 10 nucleotides align to TRBD2. This CDR3 is built from 15 residues. Germline V CDR1 and CDR2: SGHVS, FNYEAQ. With V trimmed by 5 bases and J by 5 bases, 8 bases remained unmatched. In nucleotides, the CDR3 is TGTGCCAGCAGCCCTCTAAGCGGGGGGGGTGAGACCCAGTACTTC. It encodes CASSPLSGGGETQYF.

This chain links TRBV11-2 with TRBJ2-2, with unresolved D. The germline V and J ends were trimmed by 6 bases and 0 bases, with 5 bases remaining between them. The CDR3 extends over 13 amino acids. Germline V gene data show CDR1 as SGHAT and CDR2 as FQNNGV. The CDR3 reads CASRVANTGELFF. The DNA for the CDR3 is TGTGCCAGCAGAGTGGCGAACACCGGGGAGCTGTTTTTT. Full variable domain (rest looked up from reference TRBV11-2 and TRBJ2-2): EAGVAQSPRYKIIEKRQSVAFWCNPISGHATLYWYQQILGQGPKLLIQFQNNGVVDDSQLPKDRFSAERLKGVDSTLKIQPAKLEDSAVYLCASRVANTGELFFGEGSRLTVL.

The rearrangement links TRBV12-3 or TRBV12-4 to TRBJ1-5; the D gene is possibly TRBD1 (5 bases). Trimming pared 7 bases from V and 2 bases from J, leaving 9 bases between. The CDR3 sequence is 13 residues long. The CDR3 DNA follows: TGTGCCAGCAAGCAGGGCGGCAATCAGCCCCAGCATTTT. Translated: CASKQGGNQPQHF.

This clonotype was seen repeatedly, ten times or more. This chain joins TRBV2 and TRBJ2-7; TRBD1 or TRBD2 may be the D gene (5 bases each). The CDR3 extends over 15 amino acids. CDR1 is SNHLY and CDR2 is FYNNEI in the germline V gene. Trimming took off 7 bases at V and 4 bases at J, with 20 bases between the two ends. CDR3 residues: CASKTGQGVSYEQYF. As DNA, the CDR3 is TGTGCCAGCAAAACGGGGCAGGGAGTTTCTTACGAGCAGTACTTC.

The V and J genes are TRBV5-1 and TRBJ2-7, with D perhaps assigned TRBD1 or TRBD2 (5 bases each). Germline CDR1 SGHRS, CDR2 YFSETQ. There are 15 residues in the CDR3. V was shortened by 4 bases and J by 2 bases, with 16 bases between the two germline ends. DNA of the CDR3: TGCGCCAGCAGCACGTTCGGGGCGGGTACCTACGAGCAGTACTTC. Its translation is CASSTFGAGTYEQYF.

This clonotype has a handful of counts. The rearrangement uses TRBV11-1 and TRBJ2-1; 14 positions match TRBD2. V lost 1 base and J lost 7; bases outside the gene matches: 15. The CDR3 contains 20 residues. Germline loops: CDR1 SGHAT, CDR2 FQDESV (reference sequence). CDR3 residues: CASSLESRGLAGDRRNEQFF. The CDR3 coding sequence is TGTGCCAGCAGCTTAGAGAGTAGGGGACTAGCGGGGGACCGTCGGAATGAGCAGTTCTTC.

Many counts were recorded for this clonotype. The chain recombines TRBV28 with TRBJ2-5; no firm D call. The CDR3 runs to 12 residues. V lost 3 bases, J lost 4 bases, and 6 bases lay in between. Germline CDR1 MDHEN, CDR2 SYDVKM. The CDR3 DNA follows: TGTGCCAGCAGTTTTAACGGAGAGACCCAGTACTTC. It encodes CASSFNGETQYF.

The chain employs TRBV7-2 and TRBJ2-1, with D possibly TRBD1 on 6 matching bases. The CDR3 contains 17 residues. Deletions cut 2 bases from V and 1 base from J, with 15 bases between. Germline-derived CDR1 and CDR2 are SGHTA and FQGNSA. The CDR3 sequence: CASSLMTGVGSYNEQFF. The CDR3 nucleotides read TGTGCCAGCAGCTTAATGACAGGAGTAGGATCCTACAATGAGCAGTTCTTC.

The rearrangement uses TRBV29-1 and TRBJ1-1, with unresolved D. Germline-derived CDR1 and CDR2 are SQVTM and ANQGSEA. This CDR3 contains 10 residues. The V gene lost 4 bases and the J gene lost 7 bases, with 7 bases spanning the gap. CDR3 amino acids: CSVGWDEAFF. For the CDR3, the DNA is TGCAGCGTTGGCTGGGATGAAGCTTTCTTT.

This chain joins TRBV20-1 and TRBJ2-7, with D possibly TRBD1 on 6 matching bases. This CDR3 is built from 15 residues. V was shortened by 1 base and J by 5 bases, with 18 bases between the two germline ends. CDR1 DFQATT and CDR2 SNEGSKA come from the germline V gene (reference sequence). The CDR3 nucleotides are TGCAGTGCTAGAGCACTACAGGGTATATCCCACGAGCAGTACTTC. Translated: CSARALQGISHEQYF.

The chain links TRBV6-1 to TRBJ2-1; D unclear. Germline V CDR1 and CDR2: MNHNS, SASEGT. V lost 7 bases and J 7 bases, leaving 17 bases between the germline ends. The CDR3 sequence is 14 residues long. The CDR3: CASIGVAAENEQFF. The DNA of the CDR3 is TGTGCCAGCATCGGTGTAGCAGCAGAGAATGAGCAGTTCTTC.

This chain joins TRBV20-1 and TRBJ2-2; no firm D call. CDR1 DFQATT and CDR2 SNEGSKA come from the germline V gene (reference sequence). This CDR3 is 15 amino acids long. V lost 3 bases and J lost 0, with 11 bases in between. This chain's CDR3 is CSARVSGTNTGELFF. CDR3 nucleotides: TGCAGTGCTAGGGTTTCTGGGACGAACACCGGGGAGCTGTTTTTT.

V is TRBV7-2 and J is TRBJ2-3; 9 nucleotides line up with TRBD2. CDR1 and CDR2 from the germline V gene are SGHTA and FQGNSA. The CDR3 is 15 amino acids. V was pared by 5 bases and J by 6 bases, with 9 bases of the junction left unmatched. CDR3 region: CASSTGGGGADTQYF. The CDR3 DNA reads TGTGCCAGCAGCACCGGGGGCGGGGGGGCGGATACGCAGTATTTT.

The rearrangement links TRBV4-1 to TRBJ2-7, with D unclear. Trimming left V 4 bases short and J 3 bases short, with 13 bases between. The CDR3 is 14 amino acids. Germline lookup yields CDR1 MGHRA and CDR2 YSYEKL. The CDR3 DNA reads TGCGCCAGCAGCCGAGTTTCCGCTTACTACGAGCAGTACTTC. It is translated as CASSRVSAYYEQYF.

The chain recombines TRBV19 with TRBJ1-5; 7 nucleotides line up with TRBD1. CDR3 length: 13 amino acids. CDR1 and CDR2 from the germline V gene are LNHDA and SQIVND (reference sequence). J was trimmed by 3 bases and V by 7 bases; bases with no gene match: 3. In DNA form, the CDR3 reads TGTGCCAGTACCGACAGGGCCAATCAGCCCCAGCATTTT. It codes for CASTDRANQPQHF.

This rearrangement joins TRBV4-2 to TRBJ2-7; a weak D match, TRBD2 (6 bases). CDR1 LGHNA and CDR2 YNFKEQ come from the germline V gene. V was cut by 0 bases and J by 6 bases, with 15 bases left in between. The CDR3 runs to 15 residues. The CDR3 DNA sequence: TGTGCCAGCAGCCAAGAGCGGGACCCCGGAGGCGAGCAGTACTTC. It codes for CASSQERDPGGEQYF.